Presented here are 30 T cell receptor beta chains from one specimen sequenced in a study of T cell repertoires in ileal Crohn's disease. Data came from immunoSEQ multiplex PCR; TCRdb stores just in-frame clones and leaves some out. Of about 12,000 clones listed, around 83% are singletons. The time point is: neoterminal ileum biopsy at postoperative endoscopy, about 6 months after surgery. The sequenced sample was ileal tissue. Receptors originate from an adult with Crohn's disease.

The chain employs TRBV2 and TRBJ1-1, with TRBD1 as a possible D gene (5 bases). Germline V gene data show CDR1 as SNHLY and CDR2 as FYNNEI. V was clipped by 7 bases and J by 4 bases, with 7 bases between them. The CDR3 contains 11 residues. This CDR3 reads CASKGFTEAFF. CDR3 coding DNA: TGTGCCAGCAAGGGGTTCACTGAAGCTTTCTTT.

The genes are TRBV11-3 and TRBJ2-3; 10 nucleotides align to TRBD2. Germline-derived CDR1 and CDR2 are SGHNT and YENEEA. V lost 5 bases to trimming and J lost 6 bases; unmatched junction nucleotides: 8. The CDR3 contains 15 residues. The CDR3 nucleotides are TGTGCCAGCAGCACGCTAGCGGGAGTCCCCGATACGCAGTATTTT. It is translated as CASSTLAGVPDTQYF.

The DNA for the CDR3 is TGCGCCAGCAGCCTGGTATCCCCCGGTCAAGAGACCCAGTACTTC. Its protein product is CASSLVSPGQETQYF. The rearrangement links TRBV5-1 to TRBJ2-5; D is uncertain. The V gene's germline CDR1 is SGHRS and CDR2 YFSETQ. The CDR3 extends over 15 amino acids. The V end was cut by 4 bases, the J end by 2 bases, with 15 bases between.

The genes are TRBV30 and TRBJ2-5; D possibly corresponds to TRBD1 (5 bases). V was clipped by 3 bases and J by 2 bases, with 10 bases between them. CDR3 length: 13 residues. CDR1 and CDR2 (germline): GTSNPN, SVGIG (reference sequence). This chain's CDR3 is CAWSTGEQETQYF. CDR3 nucleotide sequence: TGTGCCTGGAGCACAGGTGAGCAAGAGACCCAGTACTTC. The variable domain in full, completed from reference TRBV30 and TRBJ2-5, reads SQTIHQWPATLVQPVGSPLSLECTVEGTSNPNLYWYRQAAGRGLQLLFYSVGIGQISSEVPQNLSASRPQDRQFILSSKKLLLSDSGFYLCAWSTGEQETQYFGPGTRLLVL.

This chain connects TRBV7-9 to TRBJ2-3, with D hard to call. Germline lookup yields CDR1 SEHNR and CDR2 FQNEAQ (reference sequence). The CDR3 loop spans 15 amino acids. Trimming pared 0 bases from V and 6 bases from J, leaving 13 bases between. CDR3 nucleotide sequence: TGTGCCAGCAGCTTAGCCCGTTTAACCCGGGATACGCAGTATTTT. Its translation is CASSLARLTRDTQYF.

The chain is built from TRBV25-1 and TRBJ2-1, with 10 bases that match TRBD2. V was pared by 5 bases and J by 3 bases, with 7 bases of the junction left unmatched. The length of the CDR3 is 16 residues. Germline CDR1 MGHDK, CDR2 SYGVNS. The CDR3 coding sequence is TGTGCCAGCAGTCCCAGCGGGAGGGCCGACTACAATGAGCAGTTCTTC. Its protein product is CASSPSGRADYNEQFF. Full variable domain (rest looked up from reference TRBV25-1 and TRBJ2-1): EADIYQTPRYLVIGTGKKITLECSQTMGHDKMYWYQQDPGMELHLIHYSYGVNSTEKGDLSSESTVSRIRTEHFPLTLESARPSHTSQYLCASSPSGRADYNEQFFGPGTRLTVL.

This rearrangement joins TRBV7-9 to TRBJ2-5; perhaps TRBD1 as D (6 bases). Germline CDR1 SEHNR, CDR2 FQNEAQ (reference sequence). Trimming removed 1 base at V and 5 bases at J, with 11 bases between. This CDR3 is 14 amino acids long. CDR3 sequence (DNA): TGTGCCAGCAGCTTAGGGGGGCCTGAGGAGACCCAGTACTTC. Residues: CASSLGGPEETQYF.

This clone was detected only once. The chain combines TRBV5-1 with TRBJ2-7; TRBD1 matches at 10 bases. The trim removed 4 bases at V and 2 bases at J, leaving 6 bases unmatched. CDR1 SGHRS and CDR2 YFSETQ come from the germline V gene. The CDR3 totals 15 residues. The CDR3 bases are TGCGCCAGCAGCCTGGGGACAGGGGATACCTACGAGCAGTACTTC. The encoded protein is CASSLGTGDTYEQYF.

Sample share makes this clone large (0.1 to 1%). The chain recombines TRBV4-1 with TRBJ1-3; D not certain. The CDR3 consists of 16 residues. CDR1 MGHRA and CDR2 YSYEKL come from the germline V gene. Trimming took 0 bases from V and 3 from J, leaving 12 bases between them. The CDR3 sequence: CASSQDPAGFGNTIYF. The DNA for the CDR3 is TGCGCCAGCAGCCAAGACCCCGCGGGATTTGGAAACACCATATATTTT.

The V and J genes are TRBV27 and TRBJ2-2; D possibly corresponds to TRBD2 (6 bases). Trimming took 4 bases from V and 4 from J, leaving 16 bases between them. CDR1 MNHEY and CDR2 SMNVEV come from the germline V gene (reference sequence). The CDR3 is 16 amino acids. The CDR3 spells CASSSFGLSVTGELFF. The DNA of the CDR3 is TGTGCCAGCAGTTCGTTCGGACTATCAGTCACCGGGGAGCTGTTTTTT.

The chain combines TRBV9 with TRBJ1-1, with a tentative D call TRBD1 (6 bases). Germline lookup yields CDR1 SGDLS and CDR2 YYNGEE. This CDR3 is 14 amino acids long. Trimming left V 3 bases short and J 4 bases short, with 13 bases between. The DNA for the CDR3 is TGTGCCAGCAGCGGGCCCCTCAGGGGCACTGAAGCTTTCTTT. It codes for CASSGPLRGTEAFF.

CDR3 bases: TGTGCCAGCAGTGAAGCGCGAGGACTAGCAACCTCTAGTGCAGATACGCAGTATTTT. It translates to CASSEARGLATSSADTQYF. V gene TRBV6-1 combines with J gene TRBJ2-3; 8 bases match TRBD2. The CDR3 sequence is 19 residues long. CDR1 is MNHNS and CDR2 is SASEGT in the germline V gene. Trimming at V came to 0 bases and at J to 4 bases, leaving 15 bases not matched to a gene.

The chain carries TRBV6-5 and TRBJ1-2, with 9 positions matching TRBD1. The ends lost 5 bases at V and 5 bases at J; junction bases unmatched: 9. The germline V gene encodes CDR1 MNHEY and CDR2 SVGAGI. This CDR3 is built from 15 residues. The CDR3 region has the DNA TGTGCCAGCAGTGCCCGGGACAGGGAAACTTATGGCTACACCTTC. It translates to CASSARDRETYGYTF.

The chain is built from TRBV6-1 and TRBJ1-5; TRBD1 is a possible D gene (5 bases). The CDR3 covers 13 residues. CDR1 is MNHNS, CDR2 SASEGT, per germline. Trimming removed 3 bases at V and 6 bases at J, with 9 bases between. The CDR3 DNA reads as TGTGCCAGCAGTGATATGGGGCGTCAGCCCCAGCATTTT. It yields the protein CASSDMGRQPQHF.

This chain joins TRBV11-2 and TRBJ2-5, with D perhaps matching TRBD1 (6 bases). V dropped 1 base and J dropped 2 bases, with 20 bases sitting between them. The CDR3 contains 18 residues. Germline V gene lookup returns CDR1 SGHAT and CDR2 FQNNGV. This CDR3 is CASSLVYLAGTPQETQYF. CDR3 DNA: TGTGCCAGCAGCTTAGTCTATCTAGCCGGGACACCACAAGAGACCCAGTACTTC.

This chain joins TRBV11-2 and TRBJ1-3, with TRBD1 matching 8 bases. The V segment lost 4 bases and the J segment 0 bases; nucleotides outside the gene matches: 5. CDR1 SGHAT and CDR2 FQNNGV come from the germline V gene. The CDR3 spans 16 residues. The CDR3 sequence: CASSSRQGSSGNTIYF. CDR3 bases: TGTGCCAGCAGCTCCAGACAGGGGAGCTCTGGAAACACCATATATTTT.

The genes are TRBV28 and TRBJ1-3, with 8 bases matching TRBD1. After removal of 4 bases from V and 4 bases from J, the junction contained 3 bases not matched to a gene. Germline assignment: CDR1 MDHEN and CDR2 SYDVKM. This CDR3 is built from 14 residues. In DNA form, the CDR3 reads TGTGCCAGCAGTTCGGGACAGGCGGGAAACACCATATATTTT. Residues: CASSSGQAGNTIYF.

The chain combines TRBV6-5 with TRBJ2-7; TRBD1 aligns across 8 bases. Germline-derived CDR1 and CDR2 are MNHEY and SVGAGI. V was pared by 0 bases and J by 3 bases, with 7 bases of the junction left unmatched. The CDR3 length is 16 residues. This chain's CDR3 is CASSYSGTGGIYEQYF. The CDR3 bases are TGTGCCAGCAGTTACTCTGGCACAGGGGGGATCTACGAGCAGTACTTC.

Only a few counts were recorded for this clone. This rearrangement joins TRBV18 to TRBJ2-7; the match to TRBD1 covers 7 bases. Germline CDR1 KGHSH, CDR2 LQKENI. Trimming removed 2 bases from V and 1 base from J; junction bases left unmatched: 8. The CDR3 has 16 residues. Here the CDR3 reads CASSPIPDRQSYEQYF. The CDR3 DNA follows: TGTGCCAGCTCACCAATCCCGGACAGGCAATCCTACGAGCAGTACTTC.

In nucleotides, the CDR3 is TGTGCCAGCAGCGCCGGGGGTGCGGGGGGGTACAATGAGCAGTTCTTC. Protein sequence: CASSAGGAGGYNEQFF. J is TRBJ2-1 and V is TRBV2, with 9 bases that match TRBD2. The junction had 10 bases not matched to a gene; V was cut back by 6 bases and J by 4 bases. The CDR3 contains 16 residues. Per the germline V gene, CDR1 is SNHLY and CDR2 is FYNNEI.

The CDR3 DNA follows: TGTGCCAGCAGTGTATTGCCCGGGACAGGCTATGGCTACACCTTC. Protein: CASSVLPGTGYGYTF. The rearrangement links TRBV27 to TRBJ1-2; the match to TRBD1 covers 8 bases. Germline CDR1 reads MNHEY; CDR2 reads SMNVEV (reference sequence). The CDR3 runs to 15 residues. V was pared by 5 bases and J by 4 bases, with 9 bases of the junction left unmatched.

The chain couples TRBV5-1 to TRBJ2-2; TRBD1 agrees at 9 bases. V gave up 0 bases and J gave up 4 bases; unmatched junction bases: 7. The CDR3 extends over 17 amino acids. From germline, CDR1 is SGHRS and CDR2 YFSETQ. CDR3 protein: CASSLGLGQGPTGELFF. CDR3 DNA sequence: TGCGCCAGCAGCTTGGGATTGGGACAGGGACCCACCGGGGAGCTGTTTTTT.

This clone occurred a few times. This CDR3 is CASMPFRVGEQYF. For the CDR3, the DNA is TGTGCCAGCATGCCTTTCAGGGTTGGCGAGCAGTACTTC. The rearrangement links TRBV7-9 to TRBJ2-7; D possibly corresponds to TRBD1 (5 bases). The CDR3 runs 13 residues. V lost 7 bases and J lost 6, with 16 bases in between. Germline assignment: CDR1 SEHNR and CDR2 FQNEAQ (reference sequence).

The rearrangement joins TRBV6-6 to TRBJ1-5, with 7 bases fitting TRBD1. V trimming: 5 bases; J trimming: 9 bases; junction bases outside the gene matches: 10. The CDR3 is 14 residues long. CDR1 is MNHNY and CDR2 is SVGAGI in the germline V gene (reference sequence). The CDR3 DNA reads TGTGCCAGCAGTGACAGGGATCTCATCTCGCCCCAGCATTTT. Encoded protein: CASSDRDLISPQHF.

The rearrangement joins TRBV4-1 to TRBJ1-4, with 9 positions matching TRBD1. The germline gives CDR1 MGHRA, CDR2 YSYEKL. CDR3 length: 20 amino acids. V shed 1 base, J shed 7 bases, and the junction held 19 bases outside the gene matches. The CDR3 is CASSQGYSAGQGAMGEKLFF. In DNA form, the CDR3 reads TGCGCCAGCAGCCAAGGCTACAGCGCGGGACAGGGAGCGATGGGTGAAAAACTGTTTTTT.

This clone was seen a few times. CDR3 residues: CASSLGGKPHEQYF. CDR3 DNA sequence: TGCGCCAGCAGCCTTGGGGGGAAACCCCACGAGCAGTACTTC. The chain is built from TRBV5-1 and TRBJ2-7; D is perhaps TRBD2 (6 bases). V lost 4 bases, J lost 5 bases, and 16 bases lay in between. The CDR3 is 14 residues long. Germline CDR1 SGHRS, CDR2 YFSETQ.

On this clone itself: This specimen includes other DNA sequences encoding the same CDR3. The chain joins TRBV7-8 to TRBJ2-7, with TRBD1 matching over 12 bases. V was pared by 6 bases and J by 5 bases, with 11 bases of the junction left unmatched. Per germline, CDR1 SGHVS and CDR2 FQNEAQ. This CDR3 is built from 16 residues. Here the CDR3 DNA reads TGTGCCAGCAGGCCCGTTTCCGGGACAGGGGGCAACGAGCAGTACTTC. This codes for CASRPVSGTGGNEQYF.

The J gene is TRBJ2-2, the V gene TRBV28; D is uncertain. V lost 8 bases and J 0 bases, leaving 7 bases between the germline ends. Germline V gene sequence: CDR1 MDHEN, CDR2 SYDVKM. The CDR3 runs to 13 residues. This CDR3 reads CASGTTNTGELFF. The CDR3 coding sequence is TGTGCCAGCGGAACTACGAACACCGGGGAGCTGTTTTTT.

DNA of the CDR3: TGTGCCAGCAGCCCCCTCCGGGCGGGAGTTAGGAACACCGGGGAGCTGTTTTTT. It translates to CASSPLRAGVRNTGELFF. The chain is built from TRBV7-3 and TRBJ2-2; 7 nucleotides line up with TRBD2. CDR1 and CDR2 from the germline V gene are SGHTA and FQGTGA. Losses at the gene ends were 5 bases for V and 1 base for J; bases not matched to a gene: 13. CDR3 size: 18 residues. Looking up the rest from reference TRBV7-3 and TRBJ2-2 gives the full variable domain: GAGVSQTPSNKVTEKGKYVELRCDPISGHTALYWYRQSLGQGPEFLIYFQGTGAADDSGLPNDRFFAVRPEGSVSTLKIQRTERGDSAVYLCASSPLRAGVRNTGELFFGEGSRLTVL.

The V call is TRBV29-1, the J call TRBJ1-1, with D unresolved. CDR1 is SQVTM and CDR2 is ANQGSEA in the germline V gene. The length of the CDR3 is 8 residues. Trimming pared 7 bases from V and 5 bases from J, leaving 2 bases between. The DNA of the CDR3 is TGCAGCGCGACTGAAGCTTTCTTT. Translated: CSATEAFF.